This is a list of T cell receptor beta chains from one sample in a study of T cell responses to AZD1222 COVID-19 vaccine. The table came from immunoSEQ multiplex PCR; TCRdb's copy has only in-frame clones and leaves some out. This sample carries about 100,000 clones, roughly nine tenths of them seen once, and the ten largest clones take less than 6%. The sequenced sample was peripheral blood, obtained 28 days after the second AZD1222 dose. Receptor source: an adult who received the AZD1222 COVID-19 vaccine. CDR3s include the opening cysteine and the closing phenylalanine or tryptophan. The D gene is left open where the match is weak. The listing skips clone size in some rows; elsewhere it reads once, few, many or a size class.

d_call: .; clone_size: .; j_call: TRBJ1-1; v_call: TRBV11-1; cdr3_aa: CASRSGSVTEAFF; cdr3_nt: TGTGCCAGCCGAAGTGGGTCGGTGACTGAAGCTTTCTTT
d_call: .; clone_size: .; j_call: TRBJ1-5; v_call: TRBV19; cdr3_aa: CASTPTAGYTQPQHF; cdr3_nt: TGTGCCAGTACCCCAACCGCAGGGTATACTCAGCCCCAGCATTTT
d_call: TRBD1; clone_size: .; j_call: TRBJ1-5; v_call: TRBV25-1; cdr3_aa: CASSAGTGERNQPQHF; cdr3_nt: TGTGCCAGCAGTGCTGGGACAGGGGAGCGCAATCAGCCCCAGCATTTT
d_call: .; clone_size: .; j_call: TRBJ2-7; v_call: TRBV7-9; cdr3_aa: CASSDDNYEQYF; cdr3_nt: TGTGCCAGCAGCGATGACAACTACGAGCAGTACTTC
d_call: .; clone_size: .; j_call: TRBJ2-7; v_call: TRBV20-1; cdr3_aa: CSATRSYEQYF; cdr3_nt: TGCAGTGCTACCCGTTCCTACGAGCAGTACTTC
d_call: .; clone_size: once; j_call: TRBJ2-2; v_call: TRBV9; cdr3_aa: CASSAGLLFANTGELFF; cdr3_nt: TGTGCCAGCAGCGCCGGACTACTCTTCGCGAACACCGGGGAGCTGTTTTTT
d_call: .; clone_size: .; j_call: TRBJ2-1; v_call: TRBV6-5; cdr3_aa: CASSYSEGEYEQFF; cdr3_nt: TGTGCCAGCAGTTACTCCGAAGGGGAGTATGAGCAGTTCTTC
d_call: .; clone_size: .; j_call: TRBJ1-1; v_call: TRBV18; cdr3_aa: CASSPAGSSTEAFF; cdr3_nt: TGTGCCAGCTCACCCGCGGGGTCGTCCACTGAAGCTTTCTTT
d_call: .; clone_size: .; j_call: TRBJ2-7; v_call: TRBV18; cdr3_aa: CASSPGQYTYEQYF; cdr3_nt: TGTGCCAGCTCACCCGGACAGTACACCTACGAGCAGTACTTC
d_call: TRBD1; clone_size: .; j_call: TRBJ1-1; v_call: TRBV4-3; cdr3_aa: CASSQAWDSSGNTEAFF; cdr3_nt: TGCGCCAGCAGCCAAGCTTGGGACAGTTCTGGGAACACTGAAGCTTTCTTT
d_call: .; clone_size: .; j_call: TRBJ2-5; v_call: TRBV28; cdr3_aa: CASSSPDREETQYF; cdr3_nt: TGTGCCAGCAGTTCTCCGGACAGAGAAGAGACCCAGTACTTC
d_call: .; clone_size: .; j_call: TRBJ2-7; v_call: TRBV3-1/TRBV3-2; cdr3_aa: CASSGEVRQARGSGEQYF; cdr3_nt: TGTGCCAGCTCTGGGGAGGTGAGGCAGGCAAGGGGCTCCGGCGAGCAGTACTTC
d_call: .; clone_size: .; j_call: TRBJ2-7; v_call: TRBV5-4; cdr3_aa: CASSRSGGGEQYF; cdr3_nt: TGTGCCAGCAGCCGTTCAGGGGGAGGCGAGCAGTACTTC
d_call: TRBD1; clone_size: .; j_call: TRBJ1-2; v_call: TRBV28; cdr3_aa: CASSFVIGEGQNYGYTF; cdr3_nt: TGTGCCAGCAGCTTTGTTATTGGTGAGGGACAGAACTATGGCTACACCTTC
d_call: .; clone_size: .; j_call: TRBJ1-1; v_call: TRBV12-3/TRBV12-4; cdr3_aa: CASSLSAEAFF; cdr3_nt: TGTGCCAGCAGTTTGTCAGCAGAAGCTTTCTTT
d_call: .; clone_size: once; j_call: TRBJ1-1; v_call: TRBV6-1; cdr3_aa: CASSEEEFNTEAFF; cdr3_nt: TGTGCCAGCAGTGAGGAGGAATTTAACACTGAAGCTTTCTTT
d_call: TRBD2; clone_size: .; j_call: TRBJ2-7; v_call: TRBV3-1/TRBV3-2; cdr3_aa: CASSPRSGGDDYEQYF; cdr3_nt: TGTGCCAGCAGCCCAAGGAGCGGGGGGGATGACTACGAGCAGTACTTC
d_call: .; clone_size: few; j_call: TRBJ1-1; v_call: TRBV3-1/TRBV3-2; cdr3_aa: CASSLGWGESAFF; cdr3_nt: TGTGCCAGCAGCCTGGGGTGGGGGGAGTCAGCTTTCTTT
d_call: TRBD1; clone_size: .; j_call: TRBJ2-3; v_call: TRBV7-9; cdr3_aa: CASSLEGGADTQYF; cdr3_nt: TGTGCCAGCAGCCTTGAAGGGGGCGCAGATACGCAGTATTTT
d_call: TRBD2; clone_size: .; j_call: TRBJ2-1; v_call: TRBV18; cdr3_aa: CASSSRTSELDEQFF; cdr3_nt: TGTGCCAGCTCGTCCAGGACTAGCGAGTTAGATGAGCAGTTCTTC
d_call: .; clone_size: .; j_call: TRBJ2-7; v_call: TRBV5-1; cdr3_aa: CASSPTGRMEYF; cdr3_nt: TGCGCCAGCAGCCCGACGGGCCGGATGGAGTACTTC
d_call: .; clone_size: .; j_call: TRBJ1-2; v_call: TRBV19; cdr3_aa: CASSIDQLLNYGYTF; cdr3_nt: TGTGCCAGTAGTATAGATCAACTACTTAACTATGGCTACACCTTC
d_call: .; clone_size: .; j_call: TRBJ1-2; v_call: TRBV6-6; cdr3_aa: CASSDDDYGYTF; cdr3_nt: TGTGCCAGCAGTGACGATGACTATGGCTACACCTTC
d_call: TRBD1; clone_size: .; j_call: TRBJ2-7; v_call: TRBV5-1; cdr3_aa: CASSSWPGTGAEKDPSYEQYF; cdr3_nt: TGCGCCAGCAGCTCCTGGCCGGGGACAGGGGCCGAAAAGGACCCCTCCTACGAGCAGTACTTC
d_call: .; clone_size: .; j_call: TRBJ2-7; v_call: TRBV2; cdr3_aa: CASSEAGVTYEQYF; cdr3_nt: TGTGCCAGCAGTGAAGCGGGGGTCACCTACGAGCAGTACTTC
d_call: TRBD2; clone_size: .; j_call: TRBJ2-5; v_call: TRBV27; cdr3_aa: CASSYSGGRETQYF; cdr3_nt: TGTGCCAGCAGTTATAGCGGGGGGCGGGAGACCCAGTACTTC
d_call: .; clone_size: .; j_call: TRBJ1-6; v_call: TRBV7-8; cdr3_aa: CASAIYRVSSPLHF; cdr3_nt: TGTGCCAGCGCCATATACAGGGTCTCTTCACCCCTCCACTTT
d_call: .; clone_size: .; j_call: TRBJ2-7; v_call: TRBV6-5; cdr3_aa: CASREGPPRYEQYF; cdr3_nt: TGTGCCAGCAGGGAGGGACCCCCAAGGTACGAGCAGTACTTC
d_call: .; clone_size: .; j_call: TRBJ2-3; v_call: TRBV6-1; cdr3_aa: CASSAFGLGDTDTQYF; cdr3_nt: TGTGCCAGCAGTGCCTTCGGATTGGGGGACACAGATACGCAGTATTTT
d_call: TRBD1; clone_size: .; j_call: TRBJ2-3; v_call: TRBV6-5; cdr3_aa: CASSSRQGADTQYF; cdr3_nt: TGTGCCAGCAGTTCCCGACAGGGGGCAGATACGCAGTATTTT
d_call: TRBD2; clone_size: .; j_call: TRBJ2-1; v_call: TRBV3-1/TRBV3-2; cdr3_aa: CASSQEASGGAGQFF; cdr3_nt: TGTGCCAGCAGCCAAGAGGCTAGCGGGGGGGCCGGGCAGTTCTTC
d_call: TRBD1; clone_size: .; j_call: TRBJ2-7; v_call: TRBV9; cdr3_aa: CASSDRTGTEQYF; cdr3_nt: TGTGCCAGCAGCGACCGGACAGGGACCGAGCAGTACTTC
d_call: TRBD1; clone_size: .; j_call: TRBJ2-7; v_call: TRBV5-1; cdr3_aa: CASAKRGQPYEQYF; cdr3_nt: TGCGCCAGCGCAAAAAGGGGACAGCCCTACGAGCAGTACTTC
d_call: TRBD2; clone_size: .; j_call: TRBJ2-5; v_call: TRBV3-1/TRBV3-2; cdr3_aa: CASSHPRRGLAGGQETQYF; cdr3_nt: TGTGCCAGCAGTCACCCGCGGCGTGGACTAGCGGGGGGACAAGAGACCCAGTACTTC
d_call: TRBD2; clone_size: .; j_call: TRBJ2-1; v_call: TRBV18; cdr3_aa: CASSLGLYNEQFF; cdr3_nt: TGTGCCAGCTCACTGGGACTATACAATGAGCAGTTCTTC
d_call: .; clone_size: .; j_call: TRBJ2-7; v_call: TRBV5-6; cdr3_aa: CASTPGVSLYYEQYF; cdr3_nt: TGTGCCAGCACCCCAGGGGTTTCCCTCTACTACGAGCAGTACTTC
d_call: TRBD1; clone_size: .; j_call: TRBJ1-2; v_call: TRBV27; cdr3_aa: CASSLWGTGNYGYTF; cdr3_nt: TGTGCCAGCAGTTTATGGGGGACAGGAAACTATGGCTACACCTTC
d_call: .; clone_size: .; j_call: TRBJ2-1; v_call: TRBV24-1; cdr3_aa: CATSPGNNEQFF; cdr3_nt: TGTGCCACCTCCCCGGGGAACAATGAGCAGTTCTTC
d_call: .; clone_size: .; j_call: TRBJ1-2; v_call: TRBV24-1; cdr3_aa: CATSDEVNGYTF; cdr3_nt: TGTGCCACCAGTGATGAGGTCAATGGCTACACCTTC
d_call: TRBD1; clone_size: .; j_call: TRBJ1-2; v_call: TRBV18; cdr3_aa: CASSPGLQGAYGYTF; cdr3_nt: TGTGCCAGCTCACCAGGGCTCCAGGGGGCGTATGGCTACACCTTC
d_call: .; clone_size: .; j_call: TRBJ1-1; v_call: TRBV7-8; cdr3_aa: CASSPRTREAFF; cdr3_nt: TGTGCCAGCAGCCCGAGGACACGTGAAGCTTTCTTT
d_call: .; clone_size: .; j_call: TRBJ1-1; v_call: TRBV5-5; cdr3_aa: CASSLGSGANTEAFF; cdr3_nt: TGTGCCAGCAGCTTGGGATCAGGGGCTAACACTGAAGCTTTCTTT
d_call: .; clone_size: .; j_call: TRBJ2-5; v_call: TRBV5-1; cdr3_aa: CASSLDPGRGETQYF; cdr3_nt: TGCGCCAGCAGCTTGGATCCGGGCCGAGGGGAGACCCAGTACTTC
d_call: .; clone_size: .; j_call: TRBJ1-1; v_call: TRBV11-2; cdr3_aa: CASSFGGTEAFF; cdr3_nt: TGTGCCAGCAGCTTCGGGGGTACTGAAGCTTTCTTT
d_call: .; clone_size: .; j_call: TRBJ1-2; v_call: TRBV6-1; cdr3_aa: CASSEPRGQSINYGYTF; cdr3_nt: TGTGCCAGCAGTGAGCCCAGGGGTCAAAGCATTAACTATGGCTACACCTTC
d_call: .; clone_size: few; j_call: TRBJ1-4; v_call: TRBV4-2; cdr3_aa: CASSQEGEGKAQGKLFF; cdr3_nt: TGTGCCAGCAGCCAAGAAGGAGAAGGGAAAGCCCAGGGAAAACTGTTTTTT
d_call: .; clone_size: .; j_call: TRBJ2-5; v_call: TRBV2; cdr3_aa: CASTLAGFRETQYF; cdr3_nt: TGTGCCAGCACCTTGGCAGGGTTCAGGGAGACCCAGTACTTC
d_call: .; clone_size: .; j_call: TRBJ2-7; v_call: TRBV6-1; cdr3_aa: CASSEDRLPYYEQYF; cdr3_nt: TGTGCCAGCAGTGAAGACCGTCTCCCCTACTACGAGCAGTACTTC
d_call: .; clone_size: .; j_call: TRBJ1-2; v_call: TRBV6-5; cdr3_aa: CASSYSFRTNYGYTF; cdr3_nt: TGTGCCAGCAGTTACTCGTTCAGGACTAACTATGGCTACACCTTC
d_call: .; clone_size: .; j_call: TRBJ1-4; v_call: TRBV6-2/TRBV6-3; cdr3_aa: CASSPDIIRDRDNEKLFF; cdr3_nt: TGTGCCAGCAGCCCGGACATCATCCGGGATCGCGATAATGAAAAACTGTTTTTT
d_call: .; clone_size: .; j_call: TRBJ2-1; v_call: TRBV6-6; cdr3_aa: CASSNDWSNEQFF; cdr3_nt: TGTGCCAGCAGTAATGACTGGAGCAATGAGCAGTTCTTC
d_call: TRBD2; clone_size: .; j_call: TRBJ2-7; v_call: TRBV10-3; cdr3_aa: CAISESMAGGRYEQYF; cdr3_nt: TGTGCCATCAGTGAGTCGATGGCGGGGGGACGCTACGAGCAGTACTTC
d_call: TRBD1; clone_size: .; j_call: TRBJ1-1; v_call: TRBV9; cdr3_aa: CASSVGGTALNTEAFF; cdr3_nt: TGTGCCAGCAGCGTAGGGGGGACAGCATTGAACACTGAAGCTTTCTTT
d_call: .; clone_size: .; j_call: TRBJ1-3; v_call: TRBV5-1; cdr3_aa: CASSLRVGNTIYF; cdr3_nt: TGCGCCAGCAGCTTAAGGGTGGGAAACACCATATATTTT
d_call: TRBD1; clone_size: few; j_call: TRBJ2-4; v_call: TRBV11-2; cdr3_aa: CASSLGQEIAKNIQYF; cdr3_nt: TGTGCCAGCAGCTTGGGACAGGAGATAGCCAAAAACATTCAGTACTTC
d_call: .; clone_size: once; j_call: TRBJ2-7; v_call: TRBV11-2; cdr3_aa: CASSLAVYEQYF; cdr3_nt: TGTGCCAGCAGCTTAGCGGTCTACGAGCAGTACTTC
d_call: TRBD1; clone_size: few; j_call: TRBJ1-6; v_call: TRBV2; cdr3_aa: CASSPRDSPNSPLHF; cdr3_nt: TGTGCCAGCAGTCCCCGGGACAGTCCGAATTCACCCCTCCACTTT